The sequence of this T cell receptor beta chain was determined in a study of T cells after yellow fever vaccination. Germline V CDR1 and CDR2: SQVTM, ANQGSEA. This CDR3 contains 16 residues. The J segment lost 6 bases and the V segment lost 6 bases, leaving 15 bases of the junction unmatched. TCRdb reprocessed the 5' RACE reads with MiXCR, giving one entry per CDR3 protein. The table records 400,000 or so distinct CDR3 sequences, about 6% of them present only once. There are many counts of this clonotype. What it binds is unknown. General study points: At around 95% for CD4 and 88% for CD8, most primary-vaccination clones showed up again after the booster.

The chain combines TRBV29-1 with TRBJ2-3; the match to TRBD1 covers 10 bases. Sequences were derived from PBMCs, sampled 5 days after the yellow fever booster vaccination. This sequence originates from a man younger than 45 who received the YFV17D yellow fever vaccine. DNA for the CDR3: TGCAGCGTCCTAGGTGGACAGGGGGTCTCGCAGGATACGCAGTATTTT. Protein sequence: CSVLGGQGVSQDTQYF.